These 23 T cell receptor beta chains came from one sample sequenced in a study of PD-L1 blockade in urothelial cancer. Generated by immunoSEQ multiplex PCR, the TCRdb table keeps only in-frame clones and is missing some. The sample carries about 50,000 clones, around 79% recorded once. Time point specified: pretreatment peripheral blood. This specimen consisted of PBMCs, obtained around atezolizumab (anti-PD-L1) treatment. The receptors shown here come from a man aged 65 to 79 with urothelial cancer.

The chain couples TRBV2 to TRBJ1-4, with TRBD1 matching over 7 bases. Germline V gene lookup returns CDR1 SNHLY and CDR2 FYNNEI. CDR3 length: 14 residues. V lost 5 bases, J lost 8 bases, and 8 bases stayed unmatched. The CDR3 spells CASSNQGGREKLFF. CDR3 nucleotide sequence: TGTGCCAGCAGTAACCAAGGGGGCAGGGAAAAACTGTTTTTT.

A few counts support this clone. CDR3 protein: CASSMAGDSYEQYF. The CDR3, as DNA: TGTGCCAGTAGTATGGCAGGTGACTCCTACGAGCAGTACTTC. The chain links TRBV19 to TRBJ2-7, with unresolved D. The CDR3 totals 14 residues. The ends were cut back, 3 bases at V and 0 bases at J, with 9 bases in the middle. CDR1 and CDR2 (germline): LNHDA, SQIVND (reference sequence).

The V call is TRBV5-5, the J call TRBJ2-2, with TRBD2 identical over 7 bases. Germline values: CDR1 SGHKS, CDR2 YYEKEE (reference sequence). With V trimmed by 4 bases and J by 2 bases, 14 bases remained unmatched. The CDR3 has 18 residues. CDR3 amino acids: CASSPLGGSSSNTGELFF. CDR3 DNA sequence: TGTGCCAGCAGCCCATTGGGGGGGTCATCCTCCAACACCGGGGAGCTGTTTTTT.

J is TRBJ1-1 and V is TRBV28; D is unclear. The CDR3 is 14 amino acids. Trimming removed 2 bases from V and 1 base from J, with 8 bases in between. Germline V gene data show CDR1 as MDHEN and CDR2 as SYDVKM. The CDR3: CASSLGQWNTEAFF. In nucleotides, the CDR3 is TGTGCCAGCAGTTTAGGGCAGTGGAACACTGAAGCTTTCTTT.

A few counts support this clone. The chain carries TRBV5-1 and TRBJ1-4; D is perhaps TRBD1 (6 bases). This CDR3 has 14 amino acids. Per the germline V gene, CDR1 is SGHRS and CDR2 is YFSETQ. Trimming removed 4 bases at V and 8 bases at J, with 15 bases between. CDR3 protein: CASSLTGGYEKLFF. The CDR3 region has the DNA TGCGCCAGCAGCCTGACAGGCGGTTACGAAAAACTGTTTTTT.

In this sample, this clone turned up once. The genes are TRBV28 and TRBJ2-7; 7 positions agree with TRBD1. J gave up 3 bases and V 5 bases, and 1 base lay outside the gene matches. CDR3 length equals 12 residues. CDR1 MDHEN and CDR2 SYDVKM come from the germline V gene. The CDR3 nucleotides are TGTGCCAGCAGTGGACAGGTCTACGAGCAGTACTTC. This sequence encodes CASSGQVYEQYF.

This clone has only a few counts. V gene TRBV2 combines with J gene TRBJ2-5; TRBD2 agrees at 7 bases. The length of the CDR3 is 15 residues. Germline loops: CDR1 SNHLY, CDR2 FYNNEI. V was pared by 8 bases and J by 1 base, with 10 bases of the junction left unmatched. The CDR3 DNA follows: TGTGCCAGCCTCCTAGAAGCGGGGCTCCAAGAGACCCAGTACTTC. Amino acid sequence: CASLLEAGLQETQYF.

J is TRBJ2-7 and V is TRBV14, with D possibly matching TRBD2 (5 bases). Germline V gives CDR1 SGHDN, CDR2 FVKESK. V dropped 0 bases and J dropped 6 bases, with 12 bases sitting between them. The CDR3 covers 14 residues. CDR3 nucleotide sequence: TGTGCCAGCAGCCAAGATCCGACGGCGGGCGAGCAGTACTTC. Protein product: CASSQDPTAGEQYF.

The J gene is TRBJ2-7, the V gene TRBV6-1, with 9 bases that match TRBD1. Germline lookup yields CDR1 MNHNS and CDR2 SASEGT. CDR3 length: 15 amino acids. V shed 2 bases and J 4 bases; nucleotides not matched to a gene: 6. The CDR3 sequence is CASSENDRGGYEQYF. CDR3 nucleotides: TGTGCCAGCAGTGAAAACGACAGGGGGGGATACGAGCAGTACTTC.

The chain carries TRBV10-3 and TRBJ1-2, with 10 bases identical to TRBD1. Germline V gene lookup returns CDR1 ENHRY and CDR2 SYGVKD. The junction had 9 bases not matched to a gene; V was cut back by 3 bases and J by 8 bases. The CDR3 extends over 15 amino acids. The CDR3 nucleotides read TGTGCCATCAGTGACCCCCGGGACAGGGGAGACGGCTACACCTTC. Translating it yields CAISDPRDRGDGYTF.

The rearrangement joins TRBV6-5 to TRBJ2-7; 9 bases map to TRBD1. Germline values: CDR1 MNHEY, CDR2 SVGAGI. The length of the CDR3 is 14 residues. The junction had 3 bases not matched to a gene; V was cut back by 4 bases and J by 2 bases. The CDR3, as DNA: TGTGCCAGCAGTTTGGACAGGGGTACCTACGAGCAGTACTTC. Its translation is CASSLDRGTYEQYF.

The chain carries TRBV11-2 and TRBJ2-7; 8 bases are shared with TRBD2. CDR1 is SGHAT, CDR2 FQNNGV, per germline. After removal of 5 bases from V and 3 bases from J, the junction contained 6 bases not matched to a gene. This CDR3 comprises 14 residues. CDR3 nucleotide sequence: TGTGCCAGCAGCCTCAGCGGGGGCCGCTACGAGCAGTACTTC. It specifies CASSLSGGRYEQYF. The full variable domain, with the rest looked up from reference TRBV11-2 and TRBJ2-7, is EAGVAQSPRYKIIEKRQSVAFWCNPISGHATLYWYQQILGQGPKLLIQFQNNGVVDDSQLPKDRFSAERLKGVDSTLKIQPAKLEDSAVYLCASSLSGGRYEQYFGPGTRLTVT.

The rearrangement uses TRBV27 and TRBJ2-1; no definite D call. CDR1 is MNHEY, CDR2 SMNVEV, per germline (reference sequence). V lost 8 bases and J lost 6, with 5 bases in between. This CDR3 has 10 amino acids. The CDR3 protein is CASAFNEQFF. CDR3 DNA: TGTGCCAGCGCGTTCAATGAGCAGTTCTTC.

This clone was picked up one time. CDR3 coding DNA: TGTGCCAGCAGTTACGGGACAGGGGTGAGCACTGAAGCTTTCTTT. This sequence encodes CASSYGTGVSTEAFF. V is TRBV6-5 and J is TRBJ1-1; TRBD1 agrees at 10 bases. After removal of 2 bases from V and 4 bases from J, the junction contained 4 bases not matched to a gene. The CDR3 contains 15 residues. Germline values: CDR1 MNHEY, CDR2 SVGAGI.

In regard to this clone: The junction does not match germline at one end; this may be a read error. This CDR3 is CASSLLTGANEKLFF. The CDR3 DNA reads as TGCGCCAGCAGCTTGCTTACAGGGGCTAATGAGAAACTGTTTTTT. The V and J genes are TRBV5-1 and TRBJ1-4; 7 bases match TRBD1. Germline values: CDR1 SGHRS, CDR2 YFSETQ. CDR3 length: 15 residues.

The V and J genes are TRBV7-9 and TRBJ1-5, with D possibly TRBD1 on 5 matching bases. V lost 1 base, J lost 7 bases, and 11 bases lay in between. The CDR3 spans 14 residues. Per germline, CDR1 SEHNR and CDR2 FQNEAQ (reference sequence). The CDR3: CASSLEGVGQPQHF. Here the CDR3 DNA reads TGTGCCAGCAGCTTAGAAGGGGTCGGCCAGCCCCAGCATTTT.

This clone was seen a handful of times. The rearrangement joins TRBV5-1 to TRBJ2-7; 10 bases align to TRBD1. Germline lookup yields CDR1 SGHRS and CDR2 YFSETQ. The CDR3 is made up of 14 amino acids. The V and J ends lost 3 bases and 2 bases, in that order; junction bases with no gene match: 2. CDR3: CASSSGTGAYEQYF. Here the CDR3 DNA reads TGCGCCAGCAGCTCCGGGACAGGGGCCTACGAGCAGTACTTC.

The V and J genes are TRBV18 and TRBJ2-1, with 8 bases that match TRBD2. The V gene end was trimmed by 2 bases and the J gene end by 4 bases; junction bases not matched to a gene: 10. The germline gives CDR1 KGHSH, CDR2 LQKENI. The CDR3 contains 17 residues. CDR3: CASSPNSGGPKYNEQFF. The CDR3 DNA sequence: TGTGCCAGCTCACCAAATTCGGGAGGGCCAAAGTACAATGAGCAGTTCTTC.

The V and J genes are TRBV5-1 and TRBJ2-1, with a tentative D call TRBD2 (5 bases). V was trimmed by 5 bases and J by 7 bases, leaving 13 bases between them. Germline CDR1 reads SGHRS; CDR2 reads YFSETQ. The CDR3 consists of 13 residues. The CDR3 nucleotides are TGCGCCAGCAGTACGGAGGACGGTAATGAGCAGTTCTTC. It is translated as CASSTEDGNEQFF.

The chain joins TRBV28 to TRBJ1-2; a possible D gene is TRBD1 (5 bases). CDR1 is MDHEN and CDR2 is SYDVKM in the germline V gene. This CDR3 spans 18 amino acids. Trimming removed 7 bases from V and 0 bases from J, with 24 bases in between. Here the CDR3 reads CASKSFGAVGPANYGYTF. The CDR3 DNA is TGTGCCAGCAAGAGTTTTGGGGCAGTCGGACCAGCTAACTATGGCTACACCTTC.

The genes are TRBV9 and TRBJ2-5; 8 bases map to TRBD1. V trimming: 3 bases; J trimming: 4 bases; junction bases outside the gene matches: 5. The germline gives CDR1 SGDLS, CDR2 YYNGEE. CDR3 size: 14 residues. The DNA for the CDR3 is TGTGCCAGCAGCGCCGGACAGGGTATAGAGACCCAGTACTTC. It translates to CASSAGQGIETQYF.

The chain has TRBV25-1 and TRBJ1-3; 8 positions agree with TRBD1. The germline gives CDR1 MGHDK, CDR2 SYGVNS. There are 15 residues in the CDR3. V gave up 3 bases and J gave up 1 base; unmatched junction bases: 2. The DNA for the CDR3 is TGTGCCAGCAGTGACCAGGGGGCTTCTGGAAACACCATATATTTT. Its translation: CASSDQGASGNTIYF.

The chain is built from TRBV5-1 and TRBJ2-1, with TRBD2 as a possible D gene (5 bases). V was pared by 4 bases and J by 8 bases, with 13 bases between. The CDR3 covers 13 residues. From germline, CDR1 is SGHRS and CDR2 YFSETQ. Here the CDR3 DNA reads TGCGCCAGCAGCCTTCAGAGGGATGATGAGCAGTTCTTC. It codes for CASSLQRDDEQFF.